One and the same sample provided the 11 T cell receptor beta chains below, sequenced in a study of technical replicates of blood from a few donors. Assay: immunoSEQ multiplex PCR; the TCRdb copy retains only in-frame clones and omits some. The data show tens of thousands of clones, nearly 98% seen once. Sequencing input: T cells isolated from PBMCs. Every receptor here comes from a human donor in good health.

The V gene is TRBV4-1, the J gene TRBJ2-2; no definite D call. The CDR3 runs 16 residues. Germline CDR1 MGHRA, CDR2 YSYEKL. Trimming removed 3 bases from V and 6 bases from J, with 17 bases in between. CDR3: CASSHLIAFAAGELFF. CDR3 coding DNA: TGCGCCAGCAGCCACCTCATAGCTTTTGCCGCCGGGGAGCTGTTTTTT.

The chain uses TRBV4-2 and TRBJ1-1, with a possible D match to TRBD1 (5 bases). The CDR3 spans 15 residues. V lost 1 base and J lost 0, with 9 bases in between. CDR1 LGHNA and CDR2 YNFKEQ come from the germline V gene. The CDR3 coding sequence is TGTGCCAGCAGCCAAGGCCGGGGGATGAACACTGAAGCTTTCTTT. It encodes CASSQGRGMNTEAFF.

The chain carries TRBV11-3 and TRBJ2-7, with a weak D call TRBD2 (6 bases). This CDR3 region has 15 residues. Germline CDR1 reads SGHNT; CDR2 reads YENEEA. Trimming removed 2 bases from V and 9 bases from J, with 20 bases in between. The CDR3 DNA reads TGTGCCAGCAGCTTATCCCTGCGGGACCTAAGGGGGCAGTACTTC. Translating gives CASSLSLRDLRGQYF.

This chain joins TRBV18 and TRBJ1-1; tentatively, D is TRBD1 (5 bases). The V end was cut by 1 base, the J end by 0 bases, with 15 bases between. Germline V gives CDR1 KGHSH, CDR2 LQKENI. The CDR3 contains 17 residues. The chain's CDR3 is CASSPRRDWGMNTEAFF. The CDR3 DNA sequence: TGTGCCAGCTCACCACGGAGGGACTGGGGAATGAACACTGAAGCTTTCTTT.

V usage is TRBV7-3 and J usage is TRBJ2-1; 8 bases align to TRBD2. Germline assignment: CDR1 SGHTA and CDR2 FQGTGA. Trimming took 3 bases from V and 5 from J; bases not matched to a gene: 3. The CDR3 sequence is 14 residues long. CDR3 loop: CASSLTSVNNEQFF. DNA of the CDR3: TGTGCCAGCAGCTTGACTAGCGTCAACAATGAGCAGTTCTTC.

The V call is TRBV6-6, the J call TRBJ1-2; D gene unclear. CDR1 is MNHNY, CDR2 SVGAGI, per germline (reference sequence). V was trimmed by 3 bases and J by 2 bases, leaving 13 bases between them. The CDR3 contains 15 residues. CDR3 in amino acids: CASSYNPNRNYGYTF. CDR3 nucleotide sequence: TGTGCCAGCAGTTATAACCCCAACAGAAACTATGGCTACACCTTC.

The rearrangement links TRBV11-3 to TRBJ2-7; possibly TRBD2 for D (6 bases). CDR1 and CDR2 (germline): SGHNT, YENEEA. CDR3 length: 13 amino acids. The V and J ends lost 5 bases and 4 bases respectively, with 12 bases between them. CDR3 in amino acids: CASSQTSGYEQYF. In DNA, the CDR3 is TGTGCCAGCAGCCAAACCAGCGGGTACGAGCAGTACTTC.

This clone has a single count. CDR3 sequence reads: CASIPLSGNTIYF. CDR3 bases: TGTGCCAGCATTCCCTTGTCTGGAAACACCATATATTTT. The chain has TRBV6-6 and TRBJ1-3; D gene uncertain. The germline V gene encodes CDR1 MNHNY and CDR2 SVGAGI (reference sequence). The CDR3 is made up of 13 amino acids. Trimming removed 7 bases at V and 1 base at J, with 8 bases between.

The rearrangement links TRBV4-1 to TRBJ2-7; a possible D gene is TRBD1 (7 bases). Trimming left V 3 bases short and J 0 bases short, with 9 bases between. Germline CDR1 MGHRA, CDR2 YSYEKL. CDR3 length: 14 amino acids. In DNA, the CDR3 is TGCGCCAGCAGCCAGCGGGACAGCTCCTACGAGCAGTACTTC. It encodes CASSQRDSSYEQYF.

CDR3 sequence reads: CSVGTSGKTILDTQYF. As DNA, the CDR3 is TGCAGCGTGGGGACTAGCGGGAAGACGATTCTAGATACGCAGTATTTT. This chain uses TRBV29-1 with TRBJ2-3; 13 positions match TRBD2. Germline-derived CDR1 and CDR2 are SQVTM and ANQGSEA. V lost 6 bases to trimming and J lost 5 bases; unmatched junction nucleotides: 11. The CDR3 length is 16 residues.

The chain couples TRBV28 to TRBJ1-1; no clear D gene. CDR1 is MDHEN, CDR2 SYDVKM, per germline. The ends were cut back, 5 bases at V and 11 bases at J, with 12 bases in the middle. This CDR3 has 11 amino acids. CDR3 DNA: TGTGCCAGCAGTGCTATGGCGCGGGCTTTCTTT. This translates into CASSAMARAFF.